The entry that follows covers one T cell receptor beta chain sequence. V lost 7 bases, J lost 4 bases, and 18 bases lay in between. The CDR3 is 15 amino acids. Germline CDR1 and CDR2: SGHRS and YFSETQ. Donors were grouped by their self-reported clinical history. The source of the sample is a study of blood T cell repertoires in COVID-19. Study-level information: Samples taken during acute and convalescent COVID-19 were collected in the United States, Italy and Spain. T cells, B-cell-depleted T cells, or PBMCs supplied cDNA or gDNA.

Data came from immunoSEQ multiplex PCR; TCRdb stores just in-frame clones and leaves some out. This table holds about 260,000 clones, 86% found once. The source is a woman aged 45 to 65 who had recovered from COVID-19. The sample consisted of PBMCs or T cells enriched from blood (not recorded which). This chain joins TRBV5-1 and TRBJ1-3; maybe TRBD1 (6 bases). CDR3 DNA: TGCGCCAGCGGGCCTGGGGGCGCCGCGGGAAACACCATATATTTT. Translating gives CASGPGGAAGNTIYF.